This passage covers 24 T cell receptor beta chains from one sample sequenced in a study of blood T cell repertoires in COVID-19. This table comes from immunoSEQ multiplex PCR, and its TCRdb copy is limited to in-frame clones, with some not included. The data hold about 330,000 clones, with over 75% observed a single time. Sample: peripheral blood. The source is a human donor in a cohort sampled during active COVID-19.

The chain recombines TRBV7-9 with TRBJ1-1; D perhaps matches TRBD1 (5 bases). The CDR3 extends over 15 amino acids. Per germline, CDR1 SEHNR and CDR2 FQNEAQ (reference sequence). Trimming took 5 bases from V and 1 from J, leaving 14 bases between them. CDR3 protein: CASSTNLGGNTEAFF. For the CDR3, the DNA is TGTGCCAGCAGCACAAACCTCGGGGGGAACACTGAAGCTTTCTTT.

The V and J genes are TRBV11-2 and TRBJ1-1; D is uncertain. The CDR3 extends over 12 amino acids. The ends were cut back, 6 bases at V and 8 bases at J, with 13 bases in the middle. From germline, CDR1 is SGHAT and CDR2 FQNNGV. The CDR3 sequence: CASSPPEDEAFF. In DNA form, the CDR3 reads TGTGCCAGCAGTCCCCCGGAGGACGAAGCTTTCTTT.

This clone was recorded once. This rearrangement joins TRBV10-2 to TRBJ1-1; 7 nucleotides agree with TRBD1. V was clipped by 6 bases and J by 3 bases; unmatched bases: 7. CDR1 and CDR2 from the germline V gene are WSHSY and SAAADI. The CDR3 extends over 14 amino acids. The CDR3 is CASRGTDTYTEAFF. For the CDR3, the DNA is TGCGCCAGCAGAGGGACAGACACGTACACTGAAGCTTTCTTT.

The chain has TRBV25-1 and TRBJ2-3; no clear D gene. Trimming removed 8 bases at V and 7 bases at J, with 13 bases between. The CDR3 is made up of 12 amino acids. From germline, CDR1 is MGHDK and CDR2 SYGVNS. DNA for the CDR3: TGTGCCAGCTCTCTGAGCCCCAATACGCAGTATTTT. Residues: CASSLSPNTQYF.

A note on this clone: An end of the junction does not agree with germline; a read error may underlie this. CDR3 amino acids: CAVRGKTVF. The CDR3 DNA follows: TGTGCCGTGAGGGGGAAAACTGTTTTT. This sequence joins TRBV19 and TRBJ1-4, with a possible D match to TRBD1 (6 bases). This CDR3 has 9 amino acids. The germline V gene encodes CDR1 LNHDA and CDR2 SQIVND (reference sequence).

This clone showed up just a few times. The chain is built from TRBV6-5 and TRBJ1-2, with TRBD1 identical over 7 bases. From germline, CDR1 is MNHEY and CDR2 SVGAGI. CDR3 length equals 13 residues. The trim removed 6 bases at V and 4 bases at J, leaving 5 bases unmatched. CDR3 nucleotide sequence: TGTGCCAGCAGGGAGAGACAGGGCTATGGCTACACCTTC. Translating it yields CASRERQGYGYTF.

The chain carries TRBV5-4 and TRBJ2-3, with 9 positions matching TRBD2. The CDR3 runs to 15 residues. Trimming took 2 bases from V and 3 from J; bases not matched to a gene: 4. Germline CDR1 reads SGHNT; CDR2 reads YYREEE (reference sequence). The CDR3 spells CASSFWAGGTDTQYF. The CDR3 nucleotides are TGTGCCAGCAGCTTCTGGGCGGGGGGGACAGATACGCAGTATTTT.

J is TRBJ1-2 and V is TRBV27, with 9 bases lining up with TRBD1. V was clipped by 3 bases and J by 4 bases; unmatched bases: 12. The CDR3 runs to 17 residues. From germline, CDR1 is MNHEY and CDR2 SMNVEV (reference sequence). CDR3: CASSFSGGTGRIYGYTF. The CDR3 nucleotides read TGTGCCAGCAGTTTTTCCGGAGGGACAGGGAGAATCTATGGCTACACCTTC.

The chain uses TRBV6-6 and TRBJ2-2; TRBD1 matches 7 bases. This CDR3 region has 16 residues. V shed 6 bases and J 1 base; nucleotides not matched to a gene: 8. Germline V CDR1 and CDR2: MNHNY, SVGAGI (reference sequence). The CDR3 reads CASRNLGTENTGELFF. The CDR3, as DNA: TGTGCCAGCAGGAACCTCGGGACAGAGAACACCGGGGAGCTGTTTTTT.

J is TRBJ2-3 and V is TRBV12-5; TRBD1 might be the D (6 bases). V lost 6 bases and J lost 0, with 16 bases in between. Germline CDR1 and CDR2: LGHNT and FRNRAP. This CDR3 is built from 16 residues. As DNA, the CDR3 is TGTGCTAGTGGAGTCATACAGACAGGAAGCACAGATACGCAGTATTTT. Protein sequence: CASGVIQTGSTDTQYF.

The chain employs TRBV30 and TRBJ1-2; no clear D gene. Germline CDR1 reads GTSNPN; CDR2 reads SVGIG (reference sequence). The CDR3 extends over 14 amino acids. V was trimmed by 0 bases and J by 5 bases, leaving 13 bases between them. The CDR3 DNA sequence: TGTGCCTGGAGTGTTCAGGCCCTTCGGTATGGCTACACCTTC. It specifies CAWSVQALRYGYTF.

This sequence joins TRBV19 and TRBJ2-1; D may be TRBD1 (6 bases). This CDR3 is built from 14 residues. Germline-derived CDR1 and CDR2 are LNHDA and SQIVND (reference sequence). V was shortened by 5 bases and J by 8 bases, with 16 bases between the two germline ends. Here the CDR3 DNA reads TGTGCCAGTAGTTCAAACCGGAAGGGGGATGAGCAGTTCTTC. Amino acid sequence: CASSSNRKGDEQFF.

This clone was observed a single time. This chain links TRBV15 with TRBJ1-1; a weak D match, TRBD1 (6 bases). Germline V gene lookup returns CDR1 LNHNV and CDR2 YYDKDF (reference sequence). The CDR3 runs to 16 residues. The V gene lost 1 base and the J gene lost 0 bases, with 12 bases spanning the gap. The CDR3 loop reads CATSRGSGGLNTEAFF. For the CDR3, the DNA is TGTGCCACCAGCAGAGGGTCGGGGGGCCTGAACACTGAAGCTTTCTTT. Looking up the rest from reference TRBV15 and TRBJ1-1 gives the full variable domain: DAMVIQNPRYQVTQFGKPVTLSCSQTLNHNVMYWYQQKSSQAPKLLFHYYDKDFNNEADTPDNFQSRRPNTSFCFLDIRSPGLGDTAMYLCATSRGSGGLNTEAFFGQGTRLTVV.

The V gene is TRBV27, the J gene TRBJ2-7, with D possibly TRBD1 on 6 matching bases. CDR1 and CDR2 (germline): MNHEY, SMNVEV (reference sequence). The CDR3 spans 13 residues. V dropped 8 bases and J dropped 5 bases, with 16 bases sitting between them. In nucleotides, the CDR3 is TGTGCCAGCCGTGAGACAGGAATGGACGAGCAGTACTTC. It translates to CASRETGMDEQYF.

The chain has TRBV20-1 and TRBJ1-1; D gene unclear. The V gene lost 4 bases and the J gene lost 8 bases, with 11 bases spanning the gap. Germline CDR1 reads DFQATT; CDR2 reads SNEGSKA (reference sequence). The CDR3 totals 11 residues. The CDR3 is CSATDPGEAFF. The DNA for the CDR3 is TGCAGTGCTACCGACCCCGGGGAAGCTTTCTTT.

The rearrangement uses TRBV7-9 and TRBJ2-7; a weak D match, TRBD1 (6 bases). CDR3 length equals 12 residues. CDR1 is SEHNR and CDR2 is FQNEAQ in the germline V gene (reference sequence). Trimming removed 2 bases at V and 6 bases at J, with 8 bases between. The CDR3 reads CASSLTGLEQYF. CDR3 bases: TGTGCCAGCAGCTTAACAGGGCTCGAGCAGTACTTC.

The gene calls are TRBV12-5 and TRBJ2-3, with D tentatively TRBD2 (6 bases). V was clipped by 7 bases and J by 2 bases, with 13 bases between them. The CDR3 contains 14 residues. Germline CDR1 reads LGHNT; CDR2 reads FRNRAP. CDR3 region: CASAAGSFTDTQYF. CDR3 DNA sequence: TGTGCTAGTGCCGCCGGGAGCTTCACAGATACGCAGTATTTT.

The chain employs TRBV6-5 and TRBJ2-1; 8 bases align to TRBD1. CDR3 length: 15 residues. V was clipped by 2 bases and J by 9 bases; unmatched bases: 9. Looked up from germline, CDR1 is MNHEY and CDR2 is SVGAGI. The CDR3 DNA sequence: TGTGCCAGCAGTTACGGGGGCGCAGGGGGCAGTGAGCAGTTCTTC. This codes for CASSYGGAGGSEQFF.

The chain recombines TRBV6-5 with TRBJ1-1; the match to TRBD1 covers 9 bases. The CDR3 length is 16 residues. CDR1 and CDR2 (germline): MNHEY, SVGAGI. The V gene end was trimmed by 1 base and the J gene end by 2 bases; junction bases not matched to a gene: 5. The CDR3 bases are TGTGCCAGCAGTTACTATTTGGGACAGGGAAACACTGAAGCTTTCTTT. It codes for CASSYYLGQGNTEAFF.

This clone appeared a few times. The chain couples TRBV19 to TRBJ2-3, with 10 positions matching TRBD1. The length of the CDR3 is 15 residues. J gave up 5 bases and V 6 bases, and 8 bases lay outside the gene matches. Germline CDR1 reads LNHDA; CDR2 reads SQIVND (reference sequence). CDR3 coding DNA: TGTGCCAGTAGGACAACCGGGACAGGGGAAGATACGCAGTATTTT. Encoded protein: CASRTTGTGEDTQYF. The entire variable domain, with the rest obtained from reference TRBV19 and TRBJ2-3, is as follows: DGGITQSPKYLFRKEGQNVTLSCEQNLNHDAMYWYRQDPGQGLRLIYYSQIVNDFQKGDIAEGYSVSREKKESFPLTVTSAQKNPTAFYLCASRTTGTGEDTQYFGPGTRLTVL.

This clone was counted between two and nine times. The J gene is TRBJ1-2, the V gene TRBV27, with TRBD1 matching over 7 bases. Looked up from germline, CDR1 is MNHEY and CDR2 is SMNVEV (reference sequence). The length of the CDR3 is 15 residues. Trimming cost V 4 bases and J 7 bases; bases outside gene matches: 12. CDR3: CASSYRPDRESGYTF. CDR3 bases: TGTGCCAGCAGTTACAGACCAGACAGGGAAAGTGGCTACACCTTC.

The chain links TRBV6-5 to TRBJ1-2; D is ambiguous. Deletions cut 5 bases from V and 2 bases from J, with 9 bases between. The CDR3 is 13 residues long. Looked up from germline, CDR1 is MNHEY and CDR2 is SVGAGI. The CDR3 DNA reads TGTGCCAGCAGTCCAGACATGAACTATGGCTACACCTTC. The encoded protein is CASSPDMNYGYTF.

The chain links TRBV6-5 to TRBJ2-7; TRBD2 is a possible D gene (5 bases). CDR3 length: 14 amino acids. V was cut by 10 bases and J by 2 bases, with 18 bases left in between. Germline lookup yields CDR1 MNHEY and CDR2 SVGAGI. CDR3 DNA sequence: TGTGCCATCAACTCATGGGAGTGGACCTACGAGCAGTACTTC. It codes for CAINSWEWTYEQYF.

This chain uses TRBV4-1 with TRBJ2-7; 11 nucleotides agree with TRBD1. The CDR3 loop spans 16 amino acids. Germline CDR1 reads MGHRA; CDR2 reads YSYEKL. Trimming took 5 bases from V and 2 from J; bases not matched to a gene: 8. The CDR3 protein is CASSVRLGQGAYEQYF. DNA for the CDR3: TGCGCCAGCAGCGTCCGCCTGGGACAGGGGGCCTACGAGCAGTACTTC.